This paragraph covers one T cell receptor beta chain sequence. Its antigen is as yet unknown. Viral peptide pools were used in the ViraFEST assay to expand antigen-specific CD4+ T cells, and sequencing came afterward. On approximately day 9 of culture, CD4+ T cells were separated out. Participants received two doses of either the BNT162b2 or mRNA-1273 vaccine. Some 1.9 million PBMC per well were cultured with roughly 9 IU/ml IL-2 and roughly 9.9 ug/ml peptides. Germline lookup yields CDR1 KGHDR and CDR2 SFDVKD. The CDR3 sequence is 18 residues long. V lost 2 bases, J lost 0 bases, and 8 bases stayed unmatched. This sample is part of a study of vaccination effects on CD4 cells after COVID-19. Assay: immunoSEQ multiplex PCR; the TCRdb copy retains only in-frame clones and omits some. The sample has 30,000 or so clones, roughly 74% seen once. Whole-study findings and limits: No early post-infection timepoints were available in the study, which also included few convalescent patients. Substantial clonal contraction characterized both infection- and vaccine-induced clones late after vaccination.

Material: CD4+ T cells from PBMCs cultured with HCoV-NL63 spike peptides, obtained after COVID-19 vaccination. The rearrangement uses TRBV24-1 and TRBJ2-3; 9 bases map to TRBD2. This receptor was identified in a human donor who received a COVID-19 vaccine. CDR3 DNA: TGTGCCACCAGTGATTCCGCGGGGGGGTCTCCTAGCACAGATACGCAGTATTTT. It codes for CATSDSAGGSPSTDTQYF.